This T cell receptor (beta chain) originates from a study of blood T cells in healthy people across ages. General observations from the study: Naive T cell percentage by flow cytometry tracked strongly with beta diversity.

Deletions cut 0 bases from V and 8 bases from J, with 20 bases between. This CDR3 has 16 residues. Germline lookup yields CDR1 SGHRS and CDR2 YFSETQ. Alongside a J-beta primer mix, a sample-barcoded 5' primer served in a second PCR lasting about 6 to 12 cycles. MiXCR, applied by TCRdb to the 5' RACE reads, yields one record per CDR3 protein. This sample has about 670,000 distinct CDR3 sequences, with 52% found just once. This clonotype was seen many times. Its antigen is currently unknown. The sequence came from a woman of 80 years or more in good health. Sample: blood. The V call is TRBV5-1, the J call TRBJ1-2; D is ambiguous. This CDR3 is CASSLGGGLETGGYTF. In nucleotides, the CDR3 is TGCGCCAGCAGCTTGGGTGGCGGATTGGAAACGGGAGGCTACACCTTC.